A single sample gave rise to the 30 T cell receptor beta chains below, sequenced in a study of cytomegalovirus exposure and HLA in healthy donors. The PCR ran on 60 Vbeta and 13 Jbeta primers. The repertoire was sequenced with immunoSEQ multiplex PCR; TCRdb's copy has only in-frame clones and lacks some. This repertoire shows roughly 250,000 clones, around 65% found once; its top ten account for under 3%. Specimen: PBMCs. The source is a female donor in good health and CMV-seronegative.

The chain has TRBV18 and TRBJ1-4; no clear D gene. The CDR3 has 14 amino acids. Per germline, CDR1 KGHSH and CDR2 LQKENI. V was clipped by 4 bases and J by 0 bases, with 6 bases between them. Here the CDR3 reads CASSLVATNEKLFF. As DNA, the CDR3 is TGTGCCAGCTCACTAGTTGCAACTAATGAAAAACTGTTTTTT.

This clone showed up just once. The chain joins TRBV6-5 to TRBJ1-2, with D tentatively TRBD1 (5 bases). Germline lookup yields CDR1 MNHEY and CDR2 SVGAGI. The CDR3 totals 16 residues. Trimming pared 0 bases from V and 3 bases from J, leaving 14 bases between. Written as DNA, the CDR3 is TGTGCCAGCAGTTACTCGGGCGCGGGGGTGGACTATGGCTACACCTTC. This gives the protein CASSYSGAGVDYGYTF.

This clone has a handful of counts. The chain carries TRBV7-9 and TRBJ2-7; tentatively, D is TRBD2 (6 bases). Germline CDR1 is SEHNR and CDR2 is FQNEAQ (reference sequence). The CDR3 sequence is 14 residues long. Deletions cut 5 bases from V and 5 bases from J, with 16 bases between. In nucleotides, the CDR3 is TGTGCCAGCAGCCTGCTGACTAGTATCCACGAGCAGTACTTC. The encoded protein is CASSLLTSIHEQYF.

The chain uses TRBV7-2 and TRBJ2-3; a weak D match, TRBD2 (6 bases). The CDR3 is made up of 15 amino acids. The germline V gene has CDR1 SGHTA and CDR2 FQGNSA. V lost 5 bases and J 3 bases, leaving 15 bases between the germline ends. CDR3 amino acids: CASSLPTSFTDTQYF. The CDR3 nucleotides read TGTGCCAGCAGCCTACCAACTAGCTTTACAGATACGCAGTATTTT.

CDR3 amino acids: CASSEGSGGVYEQYF. The CDR3 DNA is TGTGCCAGCAGTGAAGGATCGGGAGGGGTCTACGAGCAGTACTTC. The chain employs TRBV2 and TRBJ2-7; 8 bases agree with TRBD2. After removal of 1 base from V and 3 bases from J, the junction contained 5 bases not matched to a gene. Germline CDR1 SNHLY, CDR2 FYNNEI. This CDR3 comprises 15 residues.

Concerning this clone itself: This sample includes further DNA sequences coding for the same CDR3. The chain's CDR3 is CASSLTGMNTEAFF. For the CDR3, the DNA is TGCGCCAGCAGCCTGACAGGTATGAACACTGAAGCTTTCTTT. The rearrangement uses TRBV5-1 and TRBJ1-1; maybe TRBD1 (6 bases). The CDR3 covers 14 residues. Trimming took off 4 bases at V and 0 bases at J, with 10 bases between the two ends. CDR1 and CDR2 (germline): SGHRS, YFSETQ.

The chain joins TRBV7-8 to TRBJ2-5; 8 bases line up with TRBD1. J gave up 5 bases and V 5 bases, and 10 bases lay outside the gene matches. Germline V gene data show CDR1 as SGHVS and CDR2 as FQNEAQ. The CDR3 covers 15 residues. The CDR3 spells CASSAPGGRIETQYF. CDR3 sequence (DNA): TGTGCCAGCAGCGCTCCAGGGGGCAGGATTGAGACCCAGTACTTC. The full variable domain, in which reference TRBV7-8 and TRBJ2-5 provide the parts outside the CDR3, is GAGVSQSPRYKVAKRGQDVALRCDPISGHVSLFWYQQALGQGPEFLTYFQNEAQLDKSGLPSDRFFAERPEGSVSTLKIQRTQQEDSAVYLCASSAPGGRIETQYFGPGTRLLVL.

The chain recombines TRBV6-5 with TRBJ2-6; D unclear. The CDR3 length is 14 residues. CDR1 and CDR2 from the germline V gene are MNHEY and SVGAGI. Trimming removed 7 bases from V and 2 bases from J, with 9 bases in between. The CDR3, as DNA: TGTGCCAGCACTCGCAGGACTGGGGCCAACGTCCTGACTTTC. Its translation is CASTRRTGANVLTF.

V is TRBV11-1 and J is TRBJ1-3; D gene ambiguous. The germline gives CDR1 SGHAT, CDR2 FQDESV (reference sequence). The CDR3 spans 13 residues. V was trimmed by 2 bases and J by 7 bases, leaving 9 bases between them. CDR3 amino acids: CASSLNTGNTIYF. The CDR3 nucleotides read TGTGCCAGCAGCTTAAACACCGGGAACACCATATATTTT. Full variable domain (outside the CDR3, taken from reference TRBV11-1 and TRBJ1-3): EAEVAQSPRYKITEKSQAVAFWCDPISGHATLYWYRQILGQGPELLVQFQDESVVDDSQLPKDRFSAERLKGVDSTLKIQPAELGDSAMYLCASSLNTGNTIYFGEGSWLTVV.

A few counts support this clone. The rearrangement joins TRBV10-1 to TRBJ2-5, with 9 bases aligning to TRBD2. With V trimmed by 4 bases and J by 5 bases, 2 bases remained unmatched. This CDR3 has 13 residues. Germline assignment: CDR1 WNHNN and CDR2 SYGVQD (reference sequence). This chain's CDR3 is CASSAGTSETQYF. The CDR3 coding sequence is TGCGCCAGCAGTGCTGGGACTAGCGAGACCCAGTACTTC.

The chain links TRBV18 to TRBJ2-7, with TRBD2 identical over 9 bases. Germline values: CDR1 KGHSH, CDR2 LQKENI. With V trimmed by 2 bases and J by 0 bases, 5 bases remained unmatched. The CDR3 totals 16 residues. CDR3 nucleotide sequence: TGTGCCAGCTCACCAGGGCTAGCGGGGACCTCCTACGAGCAGTACTTC. Translating gives CASSPGLAGTSYEQYF.

V gene TRBV11-2 combines with J gene TRBJ1-4; 8 bases align to TRBD1. The CDR3 spans 16 residues. CDR1 SGHAT and CDR2 FQNNGV come from the germline V gene. With 1 base clipped from V and 1 base from J, the junction kept 2 bases outside the gene matches. The CDR3 loop is CASSLGTGGTNEKLFF. CDR3 nucleotide sequence: TGTGCCAGCAGCTTAGGTACAGGGGGAACTAATGAAAAACTGTTTTTT.

The V gene is TRBV5-4, the J gene TRBJ2-2; 8 bases match TRBD2. J gave up 5 bases and V 1 base, and 7 bases lay outside the gene matches. The CDR3 sequence is 16 residues long. Germline V gene data show CDR1 as SGHNT and CDR2 as YYREEE (reference sequence). As DNA, the CDR3 is TGTGCCAGCAGCTTGAGAAGCGGGAGAGGTACCGGGGAGCTGTTTTTT. It translates to CASSLRSGRGTGELFF.

The chain is built from TRBV7-6 and TRBJ2-7; D possibly corresponds to TRBD2 (6 bases). The CDR3 has 13 amino acids. Germline CDR1 reads SGHVS; CDR2 reads FNYEAQ. V lost 5 bases, J lost 3 bases, and 11 bases lay in between. CDR3 DNA: TGTGCCAGCAGCCCGGGACTCGGCTACGAGCAGTACTTC. This translates into CASSPGLGYEQYF.

This sequence joins TRBV4-2 and TRBJ2-2; 11 bases are shared with TRBD2. This CDR3 is built from 16 residues. V dropped 5 bases and J dropped 2; count of bases not matched to a gene: 4. Germline loops: CDR1 LGHNA, CDR2 YNFKEQ. CDR3 DNA sequence: TGTGCCAGCAGCTCGCTAGCGGGAGGAAACACCGGGGAGCTGTTTTTT. Translating gives CASSSLAGGNTGELFF.

The chain has TRBV6-5 and TRBJ1-1; maybe TRBD1 (5 bases). Trimming took off 5 bases at V and 2 bases at J, with 12 bases between the two ends. The CDR3 has 14 residues. CDR1 and CDR2 (germline): MNHEY, SVGAGI. In DNA, the CDR3 is TGTGCCAGCAGTGAGACAGTTTCAAACACTGAAGCTTTCTTT. It translates to CASSETVSNTEAFF.

The J gene is TRBJ1-5, the V gene TRBV7-3, with D possibly TRBD1 on 5 matching bases. Germline V CDR1 and CDR2: SGHTA, FQGTGA. This CDR3 has 13 residues. V lost 0 bases to trimming and J lost 9 bases, with 9 bases between them. The CDR3 here is CASSLTRGGPQHF. The CDR3 bases are TGTGCCAGCAGCTTAACTCGGGGGGGGCCCCAGCATTTT.

In nucleotides, the CDR3 is TGCGCCAGCAGCCATGCCTCGACGGGAGGGAGACAAGAGACCCAGTACTTC. It encodes CASSHASTGGRQETQYF. The chain joins TRBV4-1 to TRBJ2-5, with 8 positions matching TRBD2. Germline assignment: CDR1 MGHRA and CDR2 YSYEKL. V lost 3 bases to trimming and J lost 2 bases; unmatched junction nucleotides: 11. The CDR3 is 17 amino acids.

The CDR3 sequence: CATSRGTGTVNEQFF. As DNA, the CDR3 is TGTGCCACCAGCAGAGGAACCGGGACAGTAAATGAGCAGTTCTTC. This rearrangement joins TRBV15 to TRBJ2-1, with 7 bases identical to TRBD1. The J segment lost 7 bases and the V segment lost 1 base, leaving 7 bases of the junction unmatched. The CDR3 runs to 15 residues. Germline V lookup: CDR1 LNHNV, CDR2 YYDKDF (reference sequence).

J is TRBJ2-5 and V is TRBV9; TRBD2 is a possible D gene (6 bases). The CDR3 loop spans 15 amino acids. Deletions cut 0 bases from V and 1 base from J, with 10 bases between. Germline V gene sequence: CDR1 SGDLS, CDR2 YYNGEE. In DNA, the CDR3 is TGTGCCAGCAGCGTAGTGGGGACTCCCCAAGAGACCCAGTACTTC. It translates to CASSVVGTPQETQYF.

This chain links TRBV7-9 with TRBJ2-5, with 14 bases lining up with TRBD2. Germline CDR1 SEHNR, CDR2 FQNEAQ (reference sequence). Trimming took 5 bases from V and 5 from J; bases not matched to a gene: 7. The CDR3 runs to 16 residues. The CDR3 is CASSPRTSGRYETQYF. The CDR3 DNA is TGTGCCAGCAGCCCTAGGACTAGCGGGAGGTACGAGACCCAGTACTTC.

The chain couples TRBV7-9 to TRBJ2-7, with 7 nucleotides matching TRBD2. Losses at the gene ends were 4 bases for V and 3 bases for J; bases not matched to a gene: 3. The CDR3 totals 13 residues. Per germline, CDR1 SEHNR and CDR2 FQNEAQ (reference sequence). CDR3 sequence (DNA): TGTGCCAGCAGCTCTGCTAGCGGCTACGAGCAGTACTTC. It translates to CASSSASGYEQYF.

The chain recombines TRBV6-5 with TRBJ2-2, with D possibly matching TRBD1 (5 bases). The CDR3 length is 15 residues. Trimming left V 8 bases short and J 0 bases short, with 13 bases between. CDR1 and CDR2 (germline): MNHEY, SVGAGI. CDR3 in amino acids: CASGPQVANTGELFF. The CDR3 bases are TGTGCCAGCGGACCACAGGTGGCGAACACCGGGGAGCTGTTTTTT.

This sequence joins TRBV27 and TRBJ1-1, with TRBD1 matching 7 bases. The CDR3 is made up of 13 amino acids. Germline-derived CDR1 and CDR2 are MNHEY and SMNVEV (reference sequence). The J segment lost 5 bases and the V segment lost 7 bases, leaving 7 bases of the junction unmatched. The CDR3 DNA is TGTGCCAGCAAAGACAGGGCGAGGACTGAAGCTTTCTTT. Its translation is CASKDRARTEAFF.

This clone was counted between two and nine times. The junction and the germline gene differ at one end; a read error may be behind it. The genes are TRBV28 and TRBJ1-1; D gene ambiguous. Germline-derived CDR1 and CDR2 are MDHEN and SYDVKM. The CDR3 totals 11 residues. The CDR3 coding sequence is TGTGCCAGCAGTATTCGACAAGATGTTCGCTTT. It encodes CASSIRQDVRF.

This chain links TRBV18 with TRBJ1-1, with 8 positions matching TRBD1. CDR3 length: 13 amino acids. V trimming: 8 bases; J trimming: 2 bases; junction bases outside the gene matches: 4. The germline V gene encodes CDR1 KGHSH and CDR2 LQKENI. The CDR3 spells CASTDRENTEAFF. The CDR3 DNA reads TGTGCCAGCACGGACAGGGAAAACACTGAAGCTTTCTTT.

The V and J genes are TRBV6-5 and TRBJ2-5; 8 nucleotides agree with TRBD1. The CDR3 has 12 residues. Germline lookup yields CDR1 MNHEY and CDR2 SVGAGI. Trimming at V came to 6 bases and at J to 14 bases, leaving 11 bases not matched to a gene. CDR3 coding DNA: TGTGCCAGCAGCCCAAGACAGGGGTTAGATTACTTC. Amino acid sequence: CASSPRQGLDYF.

The gene calls are TRBV27 and TRBJ1-4; the D gene is possibly TRBD1 (6 bases). Between the trimmed V and J ends, which lost 4 bases and 5 bases, there was a span of 11 bases. Germline loops: CDR1 MNHEY, CDR2 SMNVEV (reference sequence). The CDR3 consists of 14 residues. The DNA of the CDR3 is TGTGCCAGCAGTTCGGACAGCTGGAATGAAAAACTGTTTTTT. Translating it yields CASSSDSWNEKLFF. The whole variable domain, filled in from reference TRBV27 and TRBJ1-4, reads EAQVTQNPRYLITVTGKKLTVTCSQNMNHEYMSWYRQDPGLGLRQIYYSMNVEVTDKGDVPEGYKVSRKEKRNFPLILESPSPNQTSLYFCASSSDSWNEKLFFGSGTQLSVL.

V is TRBV7-9 and J is TRBJ2-1; 9 nucleotides match TRBD2. In germline, CDR1 is SEHNR, CDR2 FQNEAQ (reference sequence). The trim removed 6 bases at V and 9 bases at J, leaving 12 bases unmatched. CDR3 length equals 15 residues. The CDR3 DNA follows: TGTGCCAGCAGGCGACGGCGGGAGGGCCATGGTGAGCAGTTCTTC. It translates to CASRRRREGHGEQFF.

V and J are TRBV27 and TRBJ2-2; tentatively, D is TRBD2 (5 bases). CDR1 MNHEY and CDR2 SMNVEV come from the germline V gene (reference sequence). The CDR3 spans 14 residues. The V end lost 6 bases, the J end lost 5 bases, and 13 bases lay between the germline ends. The CDR3 is CASRTLSETGELFF. CDR3 bases: TGTGCCAGCAGAACCCTTAGCGAGACCGGGGAGCTGTTTTTT.